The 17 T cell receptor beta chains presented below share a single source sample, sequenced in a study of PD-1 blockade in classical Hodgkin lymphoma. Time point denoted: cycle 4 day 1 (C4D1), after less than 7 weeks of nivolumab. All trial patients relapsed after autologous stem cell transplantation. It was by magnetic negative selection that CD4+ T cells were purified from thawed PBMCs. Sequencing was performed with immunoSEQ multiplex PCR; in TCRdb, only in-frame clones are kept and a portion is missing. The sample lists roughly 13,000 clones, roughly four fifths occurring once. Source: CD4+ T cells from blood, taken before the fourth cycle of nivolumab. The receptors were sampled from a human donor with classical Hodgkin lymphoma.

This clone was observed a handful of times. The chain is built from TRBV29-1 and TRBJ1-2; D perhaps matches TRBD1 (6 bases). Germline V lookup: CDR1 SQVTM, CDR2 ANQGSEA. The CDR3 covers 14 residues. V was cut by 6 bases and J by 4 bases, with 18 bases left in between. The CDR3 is CSVVGTGNVYGYTF. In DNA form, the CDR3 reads TGCAGCGTGGTGGGTACAGGGAATGTCTATGGCTACACCTTC.

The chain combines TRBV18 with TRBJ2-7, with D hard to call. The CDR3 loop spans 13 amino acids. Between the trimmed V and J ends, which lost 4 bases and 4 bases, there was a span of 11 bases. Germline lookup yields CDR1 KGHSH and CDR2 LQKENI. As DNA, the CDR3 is TGTGCCAGCTCACTTGAGTCTTTATACGAGCAGTACTTC. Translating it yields CASSLESLYEQYF.

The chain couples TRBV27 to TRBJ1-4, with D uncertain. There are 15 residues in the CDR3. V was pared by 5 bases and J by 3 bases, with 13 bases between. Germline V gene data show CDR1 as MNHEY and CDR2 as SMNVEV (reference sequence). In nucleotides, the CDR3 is TGTGCCAGCAGTCCCTACTTGTTTGCTAATGAAAAACTGTTTTTT. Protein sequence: CASSPYLFANEKLFF.

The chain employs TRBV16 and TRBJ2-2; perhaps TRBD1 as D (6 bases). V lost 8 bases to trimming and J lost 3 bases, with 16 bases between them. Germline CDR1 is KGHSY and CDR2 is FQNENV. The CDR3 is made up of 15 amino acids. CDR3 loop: CASVRTARDTGELFF. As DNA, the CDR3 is TGTGCCAGCGTAAGGACAGCGAGGGACACCGGGGAGCTGTTTTTT.

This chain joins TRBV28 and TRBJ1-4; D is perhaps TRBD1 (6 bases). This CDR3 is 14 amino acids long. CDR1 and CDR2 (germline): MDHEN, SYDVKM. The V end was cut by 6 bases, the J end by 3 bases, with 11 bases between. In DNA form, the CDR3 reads TGTGCCAGCAGGACGGGACAACCTAATGAAAAACTGTTTTTT. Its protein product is CASRTGQPNEKLFF.

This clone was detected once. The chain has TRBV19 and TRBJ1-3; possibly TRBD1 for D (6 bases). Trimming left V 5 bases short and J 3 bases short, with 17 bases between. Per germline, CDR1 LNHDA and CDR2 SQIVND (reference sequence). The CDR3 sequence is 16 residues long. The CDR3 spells CASSPGARGGGNTIYF. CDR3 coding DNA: TGTGCCAGTAGTCCCGGGGCCAGGGGCGGTGGAAACACCATATATTTT.

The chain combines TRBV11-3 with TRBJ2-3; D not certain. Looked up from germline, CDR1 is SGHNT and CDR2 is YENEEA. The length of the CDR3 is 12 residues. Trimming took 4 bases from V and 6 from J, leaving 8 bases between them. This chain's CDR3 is CASSSRRDTQYF. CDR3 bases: TGTGCCAGCAGCTCCCGTAGGGATACGCAGTATTTT.

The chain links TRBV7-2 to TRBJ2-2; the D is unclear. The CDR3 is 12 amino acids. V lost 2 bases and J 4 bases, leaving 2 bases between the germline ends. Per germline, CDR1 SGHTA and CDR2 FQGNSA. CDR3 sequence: CASSLITGELFF. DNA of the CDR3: TGTGCCAGCAGCTTAATCACCGGGGAGCTGTTTTTT. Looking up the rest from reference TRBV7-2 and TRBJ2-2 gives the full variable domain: GAGVSQSPSNKVTEKGKDVELRCDPISGHTALYWYRQSLGQGLEFLIYFQGNSAPDKSGLPSDRFSAERTGGSVSTLTIQRTQQEDSAVYLCASSLITGELFFGEGSRLTVL.

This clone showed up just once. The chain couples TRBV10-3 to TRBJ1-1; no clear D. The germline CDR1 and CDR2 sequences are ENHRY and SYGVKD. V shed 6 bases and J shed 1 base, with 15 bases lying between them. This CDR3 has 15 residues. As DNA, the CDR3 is TGTGCCATCAGGATACGCCCAGACACGAACACTGAAGCTTTCTTT. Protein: CAIRIRPDTNTEAFF.

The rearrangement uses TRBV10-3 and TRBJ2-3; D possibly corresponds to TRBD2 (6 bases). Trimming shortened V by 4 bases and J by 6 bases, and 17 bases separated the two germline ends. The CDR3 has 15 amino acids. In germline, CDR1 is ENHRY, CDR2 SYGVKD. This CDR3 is CAISAGRRTADTQYF. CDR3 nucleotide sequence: TGTGCCATCAGTGCTGGGAGGCGCACAGCGGATACGCAGTATTTT.

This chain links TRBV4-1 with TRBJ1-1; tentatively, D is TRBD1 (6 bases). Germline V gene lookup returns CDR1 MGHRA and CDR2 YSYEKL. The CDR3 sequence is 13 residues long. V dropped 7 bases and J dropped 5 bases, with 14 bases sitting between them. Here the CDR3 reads CASNAPDSTEAFF. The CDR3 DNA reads TGCGCCAGCAACGCACCGGACAGTACTGAAGCTTTCTTT.

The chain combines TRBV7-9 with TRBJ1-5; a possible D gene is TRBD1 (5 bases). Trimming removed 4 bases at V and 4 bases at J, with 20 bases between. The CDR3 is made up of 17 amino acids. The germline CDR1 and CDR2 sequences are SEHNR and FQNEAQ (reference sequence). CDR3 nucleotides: TGTGCCAGCAGCTCCGGACACCTAGAGCAGGTGAATCAGCCCCAGCATTTT. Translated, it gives CASSSGHLEQVNQPQHF. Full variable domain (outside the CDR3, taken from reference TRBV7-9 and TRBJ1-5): DTGVSQNPRHKITKRGQNVTFRCDPISEHNRLYWYRQTLGQGPEFLTYFQNEAQLEKSRLLSDRFSAERPKGSFSTLEIQRTEQGDSAMYLCASSSGHLEQVNQPQHFGDGTRLSIL.

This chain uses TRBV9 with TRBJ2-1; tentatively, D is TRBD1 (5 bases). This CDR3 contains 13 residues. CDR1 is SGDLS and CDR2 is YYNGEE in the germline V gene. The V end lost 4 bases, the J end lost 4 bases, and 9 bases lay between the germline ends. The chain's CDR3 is CASSPGRYNEQFF. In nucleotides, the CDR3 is TGTGCCAGCAGCCCAGGGCGGTACAATGAGCAGTTCTTC.

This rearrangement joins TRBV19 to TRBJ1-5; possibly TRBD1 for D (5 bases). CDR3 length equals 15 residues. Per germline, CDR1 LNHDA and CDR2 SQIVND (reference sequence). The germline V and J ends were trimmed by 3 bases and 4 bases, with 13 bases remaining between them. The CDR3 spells CASSIRGRDNQPQHF. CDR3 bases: TGTGCCAGTAGTATTAGGGGCAGGGATAATCAGCCCCAGCATTTT.

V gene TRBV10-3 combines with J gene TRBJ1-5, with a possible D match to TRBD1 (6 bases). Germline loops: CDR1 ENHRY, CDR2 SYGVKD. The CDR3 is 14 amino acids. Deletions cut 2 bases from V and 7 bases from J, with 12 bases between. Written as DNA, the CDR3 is TGTGCCATCAGTGAGAGGGGGGAGGGACAGCCCCAGCATTTT. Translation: CAISERGEGQPQHF.

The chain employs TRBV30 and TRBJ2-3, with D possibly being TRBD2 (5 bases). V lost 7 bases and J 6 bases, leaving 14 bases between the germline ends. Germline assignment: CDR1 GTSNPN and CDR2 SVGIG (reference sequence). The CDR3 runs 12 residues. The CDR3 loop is CASGVVSDTQYF. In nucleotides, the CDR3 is TGTGCCTCCGGGGTTGTCTCCGATACGCAGTATTTT.

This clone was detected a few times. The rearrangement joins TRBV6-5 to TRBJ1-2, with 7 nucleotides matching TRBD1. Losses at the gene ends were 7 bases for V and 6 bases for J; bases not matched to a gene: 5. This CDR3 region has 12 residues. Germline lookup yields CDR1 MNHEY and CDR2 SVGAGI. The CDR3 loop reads CASTDRVHGYTF. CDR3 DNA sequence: TGTGCCAGCACCGACAGGGTACATGGCTACACCTTC.